Presented here are 31 T cell receptor beta chains from one specimen sequenced in a study of blood T cells in healthy people across ages. The authors ran a second PCR of roughly 6 to 11 cycles using a sample-barcoded 5' primer and a J-beta primer mix. TCRdb re-derived calls from the 5' RACE reads in MiXCR, one entry per CDR3 protein. The sample contains 800,000 or so distinct CDR3 sequences, 25% of which appear only once. These records were also assigned to another study, of T cells of mothers and their children.

Sequencing used blood. The receptors were sampled from a boy younger than 18 in good health.

The V call is TRBV5-1, the J call TRBJ2-5; D gene uncertain. In germline, CDR1 is SGHRS, CDR2 YFSETQ. Trimming removed 1 base at V and 2 bases at J, with 9 bases between. The CDR3 has 14 amino acids. The DNA of the CDR3 is TGCGCCAGCAGCTTGTTGGCATTTCAAGAGACCCAGTACTTC. This codes for CASSLLAFQETQYF. The full variable domain, its missing parts supplied by reference TRBV5-1 and TRBJ2-5, is KAGVTQTPRYLIKTRGQQVTLSCSPISGHRSVSWYQQTPGQGLQFLFEYFSETQRNKGNFPGRFSGRQFSNSRSEMNVSTLELGDSALYLCASSLLAFQETQYFGPGTRLLVL.

The chain combines TRBV19 with TRBJ2-7; TRBD2 matches at 7 bases. Trimming cost V 5 bases and J 1 base; bases outside gene matches: 11. The germline V gene has CDR1 LNHDA and CDR2 SQIVND (reference sequence). This CDR3 comprises 16 residues. The CDR3: CASSASGGGSSYEQYF. The DNA for the CDR3 is TGTGCCAGTAGTGCGTCTGGCGGGGGATCATCCTACGAGCAGTACTTC.

The sample holds a few counts of this clonotype. This chain links TRBV28 with TRBJ2-3; the D is unclear. Trimming left V 3 bases short and J 1 base short, with 11 bases between. This CDR3 region has 15 residues. Per the germline V gene, CDR1 is MDHEN and CDR2 is SYDVKM. The CDR3 DNA reads TGTGCCAGCAGTTTTAGTCTGGGTGGCACAGATACGCAGTATTTT. As protein: CASSFSLGGTDTQYF.

For this clonotype: It differs at one base from a far larger clone, so likely a read error. The V gene is TRBV6-2 or TRBV6-3, the J gene TRBJ2-5, with D uncertain. Germline V lookup: CDR1 MNHEY, CDR2 SVGEGT. V lost 2 bases and J lost 7, with 5 bases in between. The CDR3 has 11 amino acids. CDR3 in amino acids: CASSYLGTQYF. For the CDR3, the DNA is TGTGCCAGCAGTTACCTGGGGACCCAGTACTTC.

This clonotype showed up just a few times. The chain has TRBV4-3 and TRBJ1-2; 7 bases are a match to TRBD1. The V gene's germline CDR1 is LGHNA and CDR2 YSLEER. V dropped 4 bases and J dropped 7; count of bases not matched to a gene: 12. This CDR3 region has 15 residues. The CDR3 coding sequence is TGCGCCAGCAGCCCGAGACAGGGCGTGGGTCTTGGCTACACCTTC. Translating gives CASSPRQGVGLGYTF.

The chain uses TRBV29-1 and TRBJ2-5, with D possibly being TRBD1 or TRBD2 (6 bases each). The V end was cut by 5 bases, the J end by 11 bases, with 18 bases between. This CDR3 is built from 12 residues. Per the germline V gene, CDR1 is SQVTM and CDR2 is ANQGSEA. In nucleotides, the CDR3 is TGCAGCGTTCTAGGGGGGATTGGCAAGCAGTACTTC. It yields the protein CSVLGGIGKQYF.

The chain joins TRBV11-2 to TRBJ2-2; D is unresolved. In germline, CDR1 is SGHAT, CDR2 FQNNGV. The CDR3 is made up of 17 amino acids. Trimming shortened V by 4 bases and J by 0 bases, and 15 bases separated the two germline ends. The DNA for the CDR3 is TGTGCCAGCAGCTGGAACCAGGACGTGGCGAACACCGGGGAGCTGTTTTTT. It specifies CASSWNQDVANTGELFF.

The V gene is TRBV4-3, the J gene TRBJ2-5, with TRBD2 matching 11 bases. This CDR3 has 15 residues. The ends lost 4 bases at V and 4 bases at J; junction bases unmatched: 5. Germline-derived CDR1 and CDR2 are LGHNA and YSLEER. The chain's CDR3 is CASSRILAGVETQYF. In nucleotides, the CDR3 is TGCGCCAGCAGCCGGATACTAGCGGGGGTAGAGACCCAGTACTTC.

A few counts support this clonotype. V usage is TRBV20-1 and J usage is TRBJ1-5; no definite D call. The germline V gene encodes CDR1 DFQATT and CDR2 SNEGSKA (reference sequence). The CDR3 covers 15 residues. V lost 6 bases and J 3 bases, leaving 18 bases between the germline ends. The CDR3: CSARKGNGYNQPQHF. The CDR3, as DNA: TGCAGTGCGAGGAAGGGTAACGGCTACAATCAGCCCCAGCATTTT.

Only a few counts were recorded for this clonotype. V is TRBV29-1 and J is TRBJ2-7, with D unresolved. The V gene's germline CDR1 is SQVTM and CDR2 ANQGSEA. The CDR3 has 9 residues. The V gene lost 7 bases and the J gene lost 6 bases, with 7 bases spanning the gap. Here the CDR3 DNA reads TGCAGCGCCGACGTCGAGCAGTACTTC. Translating gives CSADVEQYF.

The CDR3 here is CASTRRGNQPQHF. DNA of the CDR3: TGTGCCAGCACCCGCCGGGGGAATCAGCCCCAGCATTTT. The chain employs TRBV6-2 or TRBV6-3 and TRBJ1-5; D perhaps matches TRBD1 (5 bases). V shed 7 bases and J shed 4 bases, with 11 bases lying between them. In germline, CDR1 is MNHEY, CDR2 SVGEGT. The CDR3 sequence is 13 residues long.

This clonotype was counted at least ten times. The rearrangement uses TRBV18 and TRBJ2-7; 7 bases align to TRBD2. Germline V gene lookup returns CDR1 KGHSH and CDR2 LQKENI. This CDR3 has 16 amino acids. With V trimmed by 0 bases and J by 7 bases, 12 bases remained unmatched. Written as DNA, the CDR3 is TGTGCCAGCTCACCACCGTTACTCGCGGGAGAGGGTGAGCAGTACTTC. Translating gives CASSPPLLAGEGEQYF.

The chain links TRBV7-6 to TRBJ2-7; the D is unclear. Near its end, the DNA agrees better with TRBJ2-5, so the J call may be wrong. The CDR3 runs 13 residues. Looked up from germline, CDR1 is SGHVS and CDR2 is FNYEAQ. The CDR3 spells CASSRRIGETQYF. In DNA, the CDR3 is TGTGCCAGCAGCCGACGGATAGGAGAGACCCAGTACTTC.

The chain combines TRBV5-4 with TRBJ2-1; 8 nucleotides align to TRBD2. Trimming at V came to 4 bases and at J to 6 bases, leaving 6 bases not matched to a gene. The CDR3 has 14 amino acids. Germline loops: CDR1 SGHNT, CDR2 YYREEE (reference sequence). CDR3 protein: CASSLGTSFNEQFF. CDR3 sequence (DNA): TGTGCCAGCAGCCTAGGGACTAGTTTCAATGAGCAGTTCTTC.

V is TRBV6-5 and J is TRBJ2-5, with 9 nucleotides matching TRBD1. The CDR3 spans 19 residues. Losses at the gene ends were 2 bases for V and 5 bases for J; bases not matched to a gene: 18. The germline gives CDR1 MNHEY, CDR2 SVGAGI. CDR3 nucleotide sequence: TGTGCCAGCAGTTACCCGGAAGGAGCCGGGACAGGGCTAATGGAGACCCAGTACTTC. Residues: CASSYPEGAGTGLMETQYF.

This clonotype has more than one count but fewer than ten. The rearrangement links TRBV24-1 to TRBJ2-6; 11 nucleotides match TRBD1. CDR1 KGHDR and CDR2 SFDVKD come from the germline V gene. The V gene end was trimmed by 5 bases and the J gene end by 2 bases; junction bases not matched to a gene: 4. The length of the CDR3 is 17 residues. This CDR3 reads CATSVGQGAPGANVLTF. The DNA for the CDR3 is TGTGCCACCAGTGTCGGACAGGGGGCGCCTGGGGCCAACGTCCTGACTTTC.

The chain links TRBV28 to TRBJ1-4, with 7 bases that match TRBD1. Germline-derived CDR1 and CDR2 are MDHEN and SYDVKM. V lost 3 bases to trimming and J lost 7 bases; unmatched junction nucleotides: 8. The CDR3 is 15 amino acids. CDR3 sequence reads: CASSFISGQPEKLFF. The CDR3 bases are TGTGCCAGCAGTTTTATATCGGGACAGCCTGAAAAACTGTTTTTT. Full variable domain (remainder filled in from reference TRBV28 and TRBJ1-4): DVKVTQSSRYLVKRTGEKVFLECVQDMDHENMFWYRQDPGLGLRLIYFSYDVKMKEKGDIPEGYSVSREKKERFSLILESASTNQTSMYLCASSFISGQPEKLFFGSGTQLSVL.

The chain carries TRBV24-1 and TRBJ2-1; a possible D gene is TRBD2 (6 bases). The germline V and J ends were trimmed by 2 bases and 4 bases, with 14 bases remaining between them. Germline CDR1 is KGHDR and CDR2 is SFDVKD. This CDR3 region has 16 residues. As DNA, the CDR3 is TGTGCCACCAGTGATTCTCGCGGGACCCTTTACAATGAGCAGTTCTTC. Protein: CATSDSRGTLYNEQFF.

The chain combines TRBV3-1 with TRBJ2-3; no clear D. CDR1 and CDR2 from the germline V gene are LGHDT and YNNKEL (reference sequence). Trimming left V 1 base short and J 2 bases short, with 10 bases between. The CDR3 runs to 15 residues. The DNA for the CDR3 is TGTGCCAGCAGCCAAGTCCGTTCGGCCACAGATACGCAGTATTTT. It is translated as CASSQVRSATDTQYF.

The J gene is TRBJ1-4, the V gene TRBV7-9; D unclear. Germline V gene data show CDR1 as SEHNR and CDR2 as FQNEAQ (reference sequence). V dropped 1 base and J dropped 0 bases, with 9 bases sitting between them. CDR3 length equals 16 residues. This chain's CDR3 is CASSLGGIATNEKLFF. The DNA of the CDR3 is TGTGCCAGCAGCTTAGGGGGTATTGCAACTAATGAAAAACTGTTTTTT.

This rearrangement joins TRBV7-9 to TRBJ1-2, with 10 bases identical to TRBD1. J lost 4 bases, V lost 2 bases, and 4 bases had no gene match. This CDR3 comprises 15 residues. CDR1 SEHNR and CDR2 FQNEAQ come from the germline V gene (reference sequence). DNA of the CDR3: TGTGCCAGCAGCTTATCGACAGGGGGCACCTATGGCTACACCTTC. Translating gives CASSLSTGGTYGYTF.

This clonotype was found a few times. The CDR3 DNA sequence: TGCAGTGCCAAAGACGGACAGGCGAACACTGAAGCTTTCTTT. Translating it yields CSAKDGQANTEAFF. The V gene is TRBV20-1, the J gene TRBJ1-1; TRBD1 aligns across 7 bases. CDR1 DFQATT and CDR2 SNEGSKA come from the germline V gene (reference sequence). This CDR3 has 14 residues. The junction had 8 bases not matched to a gene; V was cut back by 6 bases and J by 1 base.

In this sample, this clonotype turned up many times. The rearrangement uses TRBV7-3 and TRBJ2-7; 9 bases align to TRBD2. This CDR3 is built from 15 residues. Trimming removed 2 bases from V and 6 bases from J; junction bases left unmatched: 8. CDR1 and CDR2 from the germline V gene are SGHTA and FQGTGA. CDR3 sequence: CASSLYSGSWSEQYF. The DNA of the CDR3 is TGTGCCAGCAGCTTATATAGCGGGAGTTGGAGCGAGCAGTACTTC.

This clonotype has just a few counts. This sequence joins TRBV28 and TRBJ1-1, with 8 bases that match TRBD1. CDR1 and CDR2 from the germline V gene are MDHEN and SYDVKM. This CDR3 has 13 amino acids. The ends lost 7 bases at V and 10 bases at J; junction bases unmatched: 11. CDR3 DNA sequence: TGTGCCAGCATCGGACAGGGCGGAAAAGGAGCTTTCTTT. Amino acid sequence: CASIGQGGKGAFF.

The chain combines TRBV7-9 with TRBJ2-4; D remains ambiguous. V was cut by 0 bases and J by 0 bases, with 9 bases left in between. The CDR3 consists of 16 residues. Germline V gene data show CDR1 as SEHNR and CDR2 as FQNEAQ (reference sequence). CDR3 sequence: CASSLASNKAKNIQYF. The CDR3 DNA follows: TGTGCCAGCAGCTTAGCGTCTAATAAAGCCAAAAACATTCAGTACTTC.

This clonotype has only a few counts. V usage is TRBV12-3 or TRBV12-4 and J usage is TRBJ1-5; tentatively, D is TRBD1 (5 bases). V lost 6 bases, J lost 3 bases, and 9 bases lay in between. CDR3 size: 13 residues. CDR3: CASRSTDNQPQHF. For the CDR3, the DNA is TGTGCCAGCAGATCGACAGACAATCAGCCCCAGCATTTT.

In this sample, this clonotype turned up a few times. The chain has TRBV13 and TRBJ2-3, with D possibly matching TRBD1 (8 bases). V was shortened by 4 bases and J by 3 bases, with 17 bases between the two germline ends. Germline V gene sequence: CDR1 PRHDT, CDR2 FYEKMQ (reference sequence). This CDR3 is built from 16 residues. The CDR3 protein is CASSSGRTGITDTQYF. CDR3 sequence (DNA): TGTGCCAGCAGCTCCGGGAGGACAGGGATTACAGATACGCAGTATTTT.

This clonotype was picked up a small number of times. CDR3 amino acids: CSAEKDSSYEQYF. As DNA, the CDR3 is TGCAGTGCTGAAAAGGACAGCTCCTACGAGCAGTACTTC. The chain employs TRBV20-1 and TRBJ2-7; D is perhaps TRBD1 (6 bases). Germline V gene sequence: CDR1 DFQATT, CDR2 SNEGSKA (reference sequence). V lost 5 bases to trimming and J lost 0 bases, with 11 bases between them. This CDR3 has 13 residues.

This clonotype has a handful of counts. This sequence joins TRBV29-1 and TRBJ2-3; D gene uncertain. Between the trimmed V and J ends, which lost 4 bases and 0 bases, there was a span of 8 bases. Germline values: CDR1 SQVTM, CDR2 ANQGSEA. The CDR3 has 13 amino acids. This CDR3 is CSVVPGSTDTQYF. CDR3 bases: TGCAGCGTTGTCCCCGGGAGCACAGATACGCAGTATTTT.

This clonotype has only a few counts. The rearrangement joins TRBV12-3 or TRBV12-4 to TRBJ2-1; 8 bases fit TRBD1. After removal of 5 bases from V and 4 bases from J, the junction contained 7 bases not matched to a gene. This CDR3 comprises 15 residues. Here the CDR3 DNA reads TGTGCCAGCAGTAGAGCAGGGGGCTCATACAATGAGCAGTTCTTC. Protein sequence: CASSRAGGSYNEQFF.

CDR3 region: CASKGYSYEQYF. CDR3 nucleotide sequence: TGTGCCAGCAAGGGCTACTCCTACGAGCAGTACTTC. The chain combines TRBV14 with TRBJ2-7; D not resolved. Trimming removed 7 bases from V and 0 bases from J, with 7 bases in between. Germline V gives CDR1 SGHDN, CDR2 FVKESK. CDR3 length equals 12 residues.